The present T cell receptor beta chain was sequenced within a study of beta chain features in type 1 diabetes. The study, taken as a whole, reports: Patients showed naive, central memory and Treg TCRB repertoires that appeared more similar than those of healthy donors.

About this clone: Antigen specificity is unknown.

Every isolated RNA sample was fully reverse transcribed, so sequencing captured expressed TCRB transcripts. About 3.6 million reads was the average for naive, central memory and regulatory T cell samples. Clones were read by immunoSEQ multiplex PCR, and TCRdb kept only the in-frame ones, dropping some. The repertoire holds about 320,000 clones, with 14% as singletons. The CDR3 runs 15 residues. In germline, CDR1 is MNHNS, CDR2 SASEGT. The V end was cut by 6 bases, the J end by 0 bases, with 12 bases between. The sample consisted of central memory CD4+ T cells from blood. The TCR sequence derives from a man in his thirties or forties in good health. The chain links TRBV6-1 to TRBJ1-5; D is ambiguous. The chain's CDR3 is CASSLGGISNQPQHF. For the CDR3, the DNA is TGTGCCAGCAGCTTGGGAGGAATTAGCAATCAGCCCCAGCATTTT.